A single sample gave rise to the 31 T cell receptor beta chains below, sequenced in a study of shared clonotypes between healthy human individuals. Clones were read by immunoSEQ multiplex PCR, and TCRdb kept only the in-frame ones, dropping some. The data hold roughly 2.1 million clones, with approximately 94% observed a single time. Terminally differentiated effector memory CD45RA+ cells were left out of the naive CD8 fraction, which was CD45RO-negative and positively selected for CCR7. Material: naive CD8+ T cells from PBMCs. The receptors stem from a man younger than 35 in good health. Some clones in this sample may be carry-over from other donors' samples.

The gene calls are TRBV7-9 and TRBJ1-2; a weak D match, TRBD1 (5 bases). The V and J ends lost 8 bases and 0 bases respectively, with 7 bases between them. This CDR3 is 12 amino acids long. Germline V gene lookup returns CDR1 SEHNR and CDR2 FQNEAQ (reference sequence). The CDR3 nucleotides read TGTGCCAGCTGGGGGACTAACTATGGCTACACCTTC. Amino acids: CASWGTNYGYTF.

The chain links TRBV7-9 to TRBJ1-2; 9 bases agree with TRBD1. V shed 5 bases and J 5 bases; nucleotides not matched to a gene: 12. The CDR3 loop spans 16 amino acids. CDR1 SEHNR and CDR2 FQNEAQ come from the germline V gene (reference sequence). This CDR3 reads CASSNPGQGDGYGYTF. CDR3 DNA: TGTGCCAGCAGCAACCCGGGACAGGGCGATGGTTATGGCTACACCTTC. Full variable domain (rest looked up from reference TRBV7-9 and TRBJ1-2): DTGVSQNPRHKITKRGQNVTFRCDPISEHNRLYWYRQTLGQGPEFLTYFQNEAQLEKSRLLSDRFSAERPKGSFSTLEIQRTEQGDSAMYLCASSNPGQGDGYGYTFGSGTRLTVV.

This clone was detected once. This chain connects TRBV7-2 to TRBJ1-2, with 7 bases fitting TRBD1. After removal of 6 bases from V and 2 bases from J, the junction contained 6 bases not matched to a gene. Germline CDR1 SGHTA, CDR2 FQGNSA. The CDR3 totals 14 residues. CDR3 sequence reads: CASRDRDSNYGYTF. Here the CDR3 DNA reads TGTGCCAGCAGGGACCGGGACAGCAACTATGGCTACACCTTC.

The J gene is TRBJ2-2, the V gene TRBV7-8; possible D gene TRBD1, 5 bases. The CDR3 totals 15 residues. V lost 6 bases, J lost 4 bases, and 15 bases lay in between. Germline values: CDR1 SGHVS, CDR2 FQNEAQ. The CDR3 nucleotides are TGTGCCAGCAGTCCGACTGGGGCCGTCACCGGGGAGCTGTTTTTT. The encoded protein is CASSPTGAVTGELFF.

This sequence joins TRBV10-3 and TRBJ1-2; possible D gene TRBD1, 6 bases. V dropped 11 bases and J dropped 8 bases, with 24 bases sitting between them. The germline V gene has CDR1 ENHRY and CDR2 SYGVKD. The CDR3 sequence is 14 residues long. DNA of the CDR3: TGTGCCTACCTAAACTCAAGGAACAGGGACGGCTACACCTTC. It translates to CAYLNSRNRDGYTF.

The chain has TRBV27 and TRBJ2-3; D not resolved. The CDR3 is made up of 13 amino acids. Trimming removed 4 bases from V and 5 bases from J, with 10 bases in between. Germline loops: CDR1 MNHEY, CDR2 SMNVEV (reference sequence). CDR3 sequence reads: CASSSLAQDTQYF. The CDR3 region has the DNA TGTGCCAGCAGTTCCTTAGCCCAAGATACGCAGTATTTT.

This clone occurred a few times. The CDR3 region has the DNA TGTGCCTGGAGAACAGAAGGGTTCACTGAAGCTTTCTTT. Its translation: CAWRTEGFTEAFF. The rearrangement links TRBV30 to TRBJ1-1, with D unresolved. This CDR3 has 13 amino acids. The germline V and J ends were trimmed by 3 bases and 4 bases, with 12 bases remaining between them. Germline CDR1 GTSNPN, CDR2 SVGIG (reference sequence). The full variable domain, in which reference TRBV30 and TRBJ1-1 provide the parts outside the CDR3, is SQTIHQWPATLVQPVGSPLSLECTVEGTSNPNLYWYRQAAGRGLQLLFYSVGIGQISSEVPQNLSASRPQDRQFILSSKKLLLSDSGFYLCAWRTEGFTEAFFGQGTRLTVV.

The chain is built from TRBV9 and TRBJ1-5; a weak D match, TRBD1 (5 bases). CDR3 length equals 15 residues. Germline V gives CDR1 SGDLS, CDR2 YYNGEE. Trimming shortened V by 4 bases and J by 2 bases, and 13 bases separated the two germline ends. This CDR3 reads CASSPGGVGNQPQHF. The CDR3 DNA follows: TGTGCCAGCAGCCCCGGGGGGGTGGGCAATCAGCCCCAGCATTTT. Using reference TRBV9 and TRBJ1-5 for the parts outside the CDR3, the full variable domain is DSGVTQTPKHLITATGQRVTLRCSPRSGDLSVYWYQQSLDQGLQFLIQYYNGEERAKGNILERFSAQQFPDLHSELNLSSLELGDSALYFCASSPGGVGNQPQHFGDGTRLSIL.

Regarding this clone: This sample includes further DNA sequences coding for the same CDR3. This CDR3 reads CASSAGRDRGFYGYTF. CDR3 in DNA: TGTGCCAGCAGCGCGGGACGGGACAGGGGGTTTTATGGCTACACCTTC. The chain is built from TRBV9 and TRBJ1-2; 11 positions agree with TRBD1. The CDR3 runs to 16 residues. The germline V gene has CDR1 SGDLS and CDR2 YYNGEE. V dropped 3 bases and J dropped 5; count of bases not matched to a gene: 9.

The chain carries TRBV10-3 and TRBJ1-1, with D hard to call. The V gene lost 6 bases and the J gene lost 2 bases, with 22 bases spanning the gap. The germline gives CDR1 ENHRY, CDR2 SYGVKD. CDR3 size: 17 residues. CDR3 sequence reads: CAISDLGDGVGNTEAFF. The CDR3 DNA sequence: TGTGCCATCAGCGATCTCGGGGATGGGGTGGGAAACACTGAAGCTTTCTTT.

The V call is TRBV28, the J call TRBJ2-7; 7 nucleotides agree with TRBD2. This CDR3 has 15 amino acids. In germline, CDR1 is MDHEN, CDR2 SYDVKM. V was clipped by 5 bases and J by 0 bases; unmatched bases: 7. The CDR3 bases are TGTGCCAGCAGTCCCCCAGCGGGGAGCTCCTACGAGCAGTACTTC. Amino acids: CASSPPAGSSYEQYF.

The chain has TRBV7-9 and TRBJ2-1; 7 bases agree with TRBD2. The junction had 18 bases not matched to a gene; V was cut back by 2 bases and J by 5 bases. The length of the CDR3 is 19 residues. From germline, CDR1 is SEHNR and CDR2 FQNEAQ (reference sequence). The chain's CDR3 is CASSLSLAEKVGLNNEQFF. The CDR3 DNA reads TGTGCCAGCAGCTTATCCCTAGCGGAGAAGGTAGGATTAAACAATGAGCAGTTCTTC.

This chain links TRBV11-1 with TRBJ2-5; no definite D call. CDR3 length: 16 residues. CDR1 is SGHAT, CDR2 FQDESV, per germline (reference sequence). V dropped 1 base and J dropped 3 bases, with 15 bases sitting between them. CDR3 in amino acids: CASSLGLGHTKETQYF. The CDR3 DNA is TGTGCCAGCAGCTTAGGTTTAGGCCATACGAAAGAGACCCAGTACTTC.

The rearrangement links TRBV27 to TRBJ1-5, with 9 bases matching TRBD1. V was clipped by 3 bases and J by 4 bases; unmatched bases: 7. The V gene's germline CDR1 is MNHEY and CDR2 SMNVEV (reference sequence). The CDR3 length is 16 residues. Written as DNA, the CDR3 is TGTGCCAGCAGTTTGCGGACAGGGGCTTTTAATCAGCCCCAGCATTTT. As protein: CASSLRTGAFNQPQHF.

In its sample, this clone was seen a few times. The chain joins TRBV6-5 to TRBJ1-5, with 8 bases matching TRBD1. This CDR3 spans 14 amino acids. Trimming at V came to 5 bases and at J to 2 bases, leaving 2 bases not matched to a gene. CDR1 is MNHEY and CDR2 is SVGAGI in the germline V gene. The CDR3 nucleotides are TGTGCCAGCAGTACACAGGGGGGCAATCAGCCCCAGCATTTT. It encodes CASSTQGGNQPQHF.

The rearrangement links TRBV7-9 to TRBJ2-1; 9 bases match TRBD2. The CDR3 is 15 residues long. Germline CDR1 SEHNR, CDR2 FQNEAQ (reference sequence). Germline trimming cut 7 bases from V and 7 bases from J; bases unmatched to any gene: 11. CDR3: CASNQLAGAANEQFF. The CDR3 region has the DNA TGTGCCAGCAACCAATTAGCGGGGGCGGCAAATGAGCAGTTCTTC.

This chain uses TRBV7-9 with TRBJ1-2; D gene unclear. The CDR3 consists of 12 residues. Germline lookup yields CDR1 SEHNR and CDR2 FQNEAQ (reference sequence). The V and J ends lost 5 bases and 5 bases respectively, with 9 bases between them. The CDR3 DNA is TGTGCCAGCAGCCTTCTGGGGTATGGCTACACCTTC. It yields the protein CASSLLGYGYTF.

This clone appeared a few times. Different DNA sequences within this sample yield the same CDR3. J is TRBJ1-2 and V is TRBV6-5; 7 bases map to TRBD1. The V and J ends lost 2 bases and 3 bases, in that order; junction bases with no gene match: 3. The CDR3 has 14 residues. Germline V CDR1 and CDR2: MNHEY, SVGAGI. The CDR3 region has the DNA TGTGCCAGCAGTTACCAGGGGGGATACTATGGCTACACCTTC. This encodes CASSYQGGYYGYTF.

The CDR3 nucleotides are TGTGCCAGCAGCTTTGAAGGGGACAGCTACGAGCAGTACTTC. Encoded protein: CASSFEGDSYEQYF. V usage is TRBV13 and J usage is TRBJ2-7; TRBD1 matches at 7 bases. CDR1 and CDR2 (germline): PRHDT, FYEKMQ (reference sequence). There are 14 residues in the CDR3. The V and J ends lost 3 bases and 3 bases, in that order; junction bases with no gene match: 5.

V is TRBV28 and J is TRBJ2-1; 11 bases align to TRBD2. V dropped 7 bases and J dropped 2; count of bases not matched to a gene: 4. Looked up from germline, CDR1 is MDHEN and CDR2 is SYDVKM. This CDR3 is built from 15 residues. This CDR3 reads CASMRLAGPYNEQFF. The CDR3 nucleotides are TGTGCCAGCATGCGACTAGCGGGACCCTACAATGAGCAGTTCTTC.

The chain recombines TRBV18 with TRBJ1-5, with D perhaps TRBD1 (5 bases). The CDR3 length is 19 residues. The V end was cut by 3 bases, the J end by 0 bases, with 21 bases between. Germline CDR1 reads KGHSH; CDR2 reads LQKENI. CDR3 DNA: TGTGCCAGCTCACCTGGTCGGGCAGGGATGATGCTTAGCAATCAGCCCCAGCATTTT. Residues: CASSPGRAGMMLSNQPQHF.

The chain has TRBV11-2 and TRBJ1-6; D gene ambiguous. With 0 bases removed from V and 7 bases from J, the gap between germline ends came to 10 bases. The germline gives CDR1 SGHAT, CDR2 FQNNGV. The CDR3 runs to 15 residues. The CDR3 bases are TGTGCCAGCAGCTTAGATTTGGGCCCCAATTCACCCCTCCACTTT. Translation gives CASSLDLGPNSPLHF.

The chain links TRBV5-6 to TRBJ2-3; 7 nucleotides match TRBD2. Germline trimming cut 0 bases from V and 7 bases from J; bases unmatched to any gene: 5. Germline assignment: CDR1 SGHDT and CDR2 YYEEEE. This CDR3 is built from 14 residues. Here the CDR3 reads CASSLGRDYYTQYF. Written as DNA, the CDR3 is TGTGCCAGCAGCTTGGGCCGGGACTACTATACGCAGTATTTT.

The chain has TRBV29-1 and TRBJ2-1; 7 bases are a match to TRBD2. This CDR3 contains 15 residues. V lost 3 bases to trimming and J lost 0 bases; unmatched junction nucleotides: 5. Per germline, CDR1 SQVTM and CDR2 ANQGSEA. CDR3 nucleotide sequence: TGCAGCGTTGATCTCGCGGGGGACTCCTACAATGAGCAGTTCTTC. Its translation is CSVDLAGDSYNEQFF.

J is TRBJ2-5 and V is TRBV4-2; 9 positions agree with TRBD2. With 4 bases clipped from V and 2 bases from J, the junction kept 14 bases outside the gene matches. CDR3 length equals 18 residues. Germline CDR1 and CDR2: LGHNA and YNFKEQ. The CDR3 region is CASSPPKGVAGVQETQYF. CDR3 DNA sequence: TGTGCCAGCAGCCCCCCCAAGGGTGTAGCGGGAGTACAAGAGACCCAGTACTTC.

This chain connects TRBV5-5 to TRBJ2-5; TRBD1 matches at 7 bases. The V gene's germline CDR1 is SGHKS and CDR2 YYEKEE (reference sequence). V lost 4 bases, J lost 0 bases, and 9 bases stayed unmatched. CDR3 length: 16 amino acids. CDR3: CASSPGQDRYQETQYF. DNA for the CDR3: TGTGCCAGCAGCCCCGGACAGGACAGGTACCAAGAGACCCAGTACTTC.

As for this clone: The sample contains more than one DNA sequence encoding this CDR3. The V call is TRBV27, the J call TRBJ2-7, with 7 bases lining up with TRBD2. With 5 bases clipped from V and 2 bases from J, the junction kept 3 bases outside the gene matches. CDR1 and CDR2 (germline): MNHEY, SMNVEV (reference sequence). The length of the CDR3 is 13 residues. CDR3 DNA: TGTGCCAGCAGTCCCGGACTAGCCTACGAGCAGTACTTC. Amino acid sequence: CASSPGLAYEQYF.

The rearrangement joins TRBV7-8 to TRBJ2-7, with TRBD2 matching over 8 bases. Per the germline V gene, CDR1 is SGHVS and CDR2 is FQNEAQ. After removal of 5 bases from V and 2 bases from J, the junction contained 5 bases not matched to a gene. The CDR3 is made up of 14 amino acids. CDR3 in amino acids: CASSPTSGPYEQYF. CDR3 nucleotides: TGTGCCAGCAGCCCCACTAGCGGTCCCTACGAGCAGTACTTC.

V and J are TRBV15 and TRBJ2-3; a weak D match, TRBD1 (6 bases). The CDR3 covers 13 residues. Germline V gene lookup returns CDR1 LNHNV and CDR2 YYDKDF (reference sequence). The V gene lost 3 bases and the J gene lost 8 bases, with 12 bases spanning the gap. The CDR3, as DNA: TGTGCCACCAGCAGCAGGGGACCTATTACGCAGTATTTT. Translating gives CATSSRGPITQYF.

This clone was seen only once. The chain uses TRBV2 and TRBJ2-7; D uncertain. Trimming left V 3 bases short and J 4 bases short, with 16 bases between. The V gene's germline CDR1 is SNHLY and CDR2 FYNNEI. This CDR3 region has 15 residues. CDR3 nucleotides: TGTGCCAGCAGTGACTGGGCCTTCTCAGGATACGAGCAGTACTTC. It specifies CASSDWAFSGYEQYF.

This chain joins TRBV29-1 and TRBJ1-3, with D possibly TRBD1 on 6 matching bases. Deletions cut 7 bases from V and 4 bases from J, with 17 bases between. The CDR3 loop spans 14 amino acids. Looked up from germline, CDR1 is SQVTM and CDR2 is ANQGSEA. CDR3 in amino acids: CSADTTGSGNTIYF. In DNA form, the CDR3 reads TGCAGCGCCGACACCACAGGGTCGGGAAACACCATATATTTT.